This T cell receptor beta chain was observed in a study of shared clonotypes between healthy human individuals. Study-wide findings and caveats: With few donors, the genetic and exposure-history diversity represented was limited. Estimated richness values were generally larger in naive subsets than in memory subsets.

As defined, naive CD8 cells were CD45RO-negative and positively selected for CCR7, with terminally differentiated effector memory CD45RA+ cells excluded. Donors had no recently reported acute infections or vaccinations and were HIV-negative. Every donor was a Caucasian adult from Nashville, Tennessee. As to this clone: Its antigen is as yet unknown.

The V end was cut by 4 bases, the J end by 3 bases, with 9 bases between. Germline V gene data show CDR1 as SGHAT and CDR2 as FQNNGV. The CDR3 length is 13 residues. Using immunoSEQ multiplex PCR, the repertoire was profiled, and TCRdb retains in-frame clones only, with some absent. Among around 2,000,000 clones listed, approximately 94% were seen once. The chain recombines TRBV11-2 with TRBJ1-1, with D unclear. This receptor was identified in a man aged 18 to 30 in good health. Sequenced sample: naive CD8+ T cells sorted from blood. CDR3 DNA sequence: TGTGCCAGCAGCTACGGAACTGACACTGAAGCTTTCTTT. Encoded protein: CASSYGTDTEAFF.